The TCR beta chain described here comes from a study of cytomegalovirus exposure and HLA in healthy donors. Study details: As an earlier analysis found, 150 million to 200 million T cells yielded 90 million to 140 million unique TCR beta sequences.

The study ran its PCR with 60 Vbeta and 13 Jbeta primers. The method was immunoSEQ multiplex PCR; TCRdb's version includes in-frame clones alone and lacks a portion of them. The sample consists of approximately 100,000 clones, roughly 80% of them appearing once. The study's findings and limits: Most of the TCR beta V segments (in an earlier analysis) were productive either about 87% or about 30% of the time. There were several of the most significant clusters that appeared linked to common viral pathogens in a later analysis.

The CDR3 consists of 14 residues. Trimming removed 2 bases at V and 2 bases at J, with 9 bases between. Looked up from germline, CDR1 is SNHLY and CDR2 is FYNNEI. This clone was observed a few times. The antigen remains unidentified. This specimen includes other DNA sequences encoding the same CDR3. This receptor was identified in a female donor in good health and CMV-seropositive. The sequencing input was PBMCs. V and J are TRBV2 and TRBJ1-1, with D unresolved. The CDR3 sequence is CASSELRGNTEAFF. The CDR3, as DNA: TGTGCCAGCAGTGAACTCCGTGGCAACACTGAAGCTTTCTTT. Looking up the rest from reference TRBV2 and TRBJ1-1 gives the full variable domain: EPEVTQTPSHQVTQMGQEVILRCVPISNHLYFYWYRQILGQKVEFLVSFYNNEISEKSEIFDDQFSVERPDGSNFTLKIRSTKLEDSAMYFCASSELRGNTEAFFGQGTRLTVV.